These T cell receptor beta chains were read from a single sample in a study of blood T cell repertoires in COVID-19. TCRdb keeps only in-frame clones here, not all; method: immunoSEQ multiplex PCR. The sample shows around 130,000 clones, roughly 89% of them seen only once. The specimen was peripheral blood. The source of these receptors is a man between 40 and 49 years old with acute or convalescent COVID-19. CDR3s include the opening cysteine and the closing phenylalanine or tryptophan. Fields, in order: CDR3 protein, CDR3 DNA, J gene, D gene, V gene, clone size, CDR3 length. D genes are given only for firm matches. The size of a clone is reported for some rows only, either as once, few or many, or as a class for expanded clones.

CASNPPGLYSYNEQFF TGTGCCAGTAACCCCCCGGGACTCTACTCCTACAATGAGCAGTTCTTC TRBJ2-1 . TRBV19 . 16
CASSVAEGGEAFF TGTGCCAGCAGCGTAGCTGAGGGAGGTGAAGCTTTCTTT TRBJ1-1 . TRBV9 . 13
CAISPTSEVVTEAFF TGTGCCATCAGCCCCACCTCGGAGGTGGTCACTGAAGCTTTCTTT TRBJ1-1 . TRBV10-3 once 15
CASTTGGKEYEQYF TGTGCCAGCACCACAGGGGGTAAGGAGTACGAGCAGTACTTC TRBJ2-7 TRBD1 TRBV6-5 few 14
CASSLGLAPGQYF TGTGCCAGCAGCTTAGGACTTGCCCCGGGGCAGTACTTC TRBJ2-7 . TRBV7-9 few 13
CASSPGQGPFGNTIYF TGTGCCAGCAGCCCGGGACAGGGCCCTTTCGGAAACACCATATATTTT TRBJ1-3 TRBD1 TRBV14 . 16
CASSQADSPLAEAFF TGTGCCAGCAGCCAAGCGGACAGTCCCTTAGCTGAAGCTTTCTTT TRBJ1-1 . TRBV3-1/TRBV3-2 few 15
CASSGTPYSPLHF TGTGCCAGCAGCGGGACACCCTATTCACCCCTCCACTTT TRBJ1-6 . TRBV9 . 13
CAISEDRVGYEQYF TGTGCCATCAGTGAAGACAGGGTAGGGTACGAGCAGTACTTC TRBJ2-7 TRBD1 TRBV10-3 . 14
CATNPGGTGTDTQYF TGTGCCACCAATCCCGGGGGGACTGGCACAGATACGCAGTATTTT TRBJ2-3 TRBD2 TRBV24-1 . 15
CASSSGQGLNTEAFF TGTGCCAGCTCATCTGGACAGGGGTTGAACACTGAAGCTTTCTTT TRBJ1-1 TRBD1 TRBV18 . 15
CAWSVGGFGNTIYF TGTGCCTGGAGTGTAGGAGGCTTTGGAAACACCATATATTTT TRBJ1-3 . TRBV30 few 14
CASSLRGWVDTQYF TGTGCCAGCAGTCTACGGGGATGGGTGGATACGCAGTATTTT TRBJ2-3 . TRBV27 . 14
CAISVRPRGGYTF TGTGCCATCAGTGTCCGGCCCCGAGGTGGCTACACCTTC TRBJ1-2 . TRBV10-3 . 13
CASSQRDTQYF TGTGCCAGCAGCCAGAGAGATACGCAGTATTTT TRBJ2-3 . TRBV3-1/TRBV3-2 . 11
CAKYRGEVPETQYF TGTGCCAAATACAGGGGAGAAGTACCAGAGACCCAGTACTTC TRBJ2-5 TRBD1 TRBV6-5 . 14
CASRFIGDTDTQYF TGTGCCAGTAGGTTTATAGGGGACACAGATACGCAGTATTTT TRBJ2-3 . TRBV19 . 14
CASSRPGTSGHYEQYF TGTGCCAGCAGCCGACCGGGGACTAGCGGACACTACGAGCAGTACTTC TRBJ2-7 TRBD2 TRBV5-6 . 16
CATSEGDELDTQYF TGTGCCACTTCCGAGGGGGATGAGCTTGATACGCAGTATTTT TRBJ2-3 . TRBV6-5 . 14
CASSHDPTGREQYF TGTGCCAGCAGCCACGACCCGACAGGGAGGGAGCAGTACTTC TRBJ2-7 . TRBV3-1/TRBV3-2 few 14
CASSFTDYRAGQYF TGCGCCAGCAGCTTCACAGACTACAGGGCCGGGCAGTACTTC TRBJ2-7 . TRBV5-1 . 14
CAWRERTGLGNTIYF TGTGCCTGGAGGGAAAGGACAGGGTTGGGAAACACCATATATTTT TRBJ1-3 TRBD1 TRBV30 . 15
CASSLTEVEAFF TGTGCCAGCAGCTTGACAGAAGTTGAAGCTTTCTTT TRBJ1-1 . TRBV5-6 . 12
CASSQGGASGAYEQYF TGCGCCAGCAGCCAAGGCGGAGCTAGCGGGGCCTACGAGCAGTACTTC TRBJ2-7 TRBD2 TRBV4-3 . 16
CASSQDRMNTEAFF TGCGCCAGCAGCCAGGACAGGATGAACACTGAAGCTTTCTTT TRBJ1-1 TRBD1 TRBV4-3 . 14
CASSPPGLQNSPLHF TGCGCCAGCAGCCCACCGGGACTGCAAAATTCACCCCTCCACTTT TRBJ1-6 . TRBV4-1 . 15
CATSRNMAAGNTIYF TGTGCCACCAGCAGAAACATGGCGGCGGGAAACACCATATATTTT TRBJ1-3 . TRBV15 . 15
CASSRDGNTEAFF TGCGCCAGCAGCCGCGATGGGAACACTGAAGCTTTCTTT TRBJ1-1 . TRBV4-3 few 13
CAWSTRGNQPQHF TGTGCCTGGAGTACAAGGGGGAATCAGCCCCAGCATTTT TRBJ1-5 . TRBV30 . 13
CASTPSGRTETQYF TGTGCCTCAACTCCTAGCGGGAGGACGGAGACCCAGTACTTC TRBJ2-5 TRBD2 TRBV30 . 14
CASSLAPAYEQYF TGTGCCAGCAGCTTAGCCCCCGCCTACGAGCAGTACTTC TRBJ2-7 . TRBV7-9 . 13
CASSPTGGSGNTIYF TGTGCCAGCTCGCCGACAGGGGGCTCTGGAAACACCATATATTTT TRBJ1-3 TRBD1 TRBV18 . 15
CASLAGGYRNTGELFF TGCGCCAGCCTAGCGGGAGGGTATCGGAACACCGGGGAGCTGTTTTTT TRBJ2-2 TRBD2 TRBV10-2 once 16
CASSAGLAGTETQYF TGTGCCAGCAGTGCTGGACTAGCGGGAACAGAGACCCAGTACTTC TRBJ2-5 TRBD2 TRBV25-1 . 15
CASSLEIGQGFNQPQHF TGTGCCAGCAGCTTGGAGATAGGACAGGGGTTCAATCAGCCCCAGCATTTT TRBJ1-5 TRBD1 TRBV5-5 . 17
CASSLVPAGGSYEQYF TGCGCCAGCAGCTTGGTCCCAGCGGGGGGCAGCTACGAGCAGTACTTC TRBJ2-7 TRBD2 TRBV5-1 . 16
CASSDPVNTEAFF TGTGCCAGCAGTGACCCGGTGAACACTGAAGCTTTCTTT TRBJ1-1 . TRBV6-1 . 13
CASSLRLAGGKDTQYF TGTGCCAGCAGCTTGAGGTTAGCGGGGGGGAAAGATACGCAGTATTTT TRBJ2-3 TRBD2 TRBV5-4 . 16
CASSIDWAGNQPQHF TGTGCCAGTAGTATAGATTGGGCAGGTAATCAGCCCCAGCATTTT TRBJ1-5 . TRBV19 few 15
CASSSASGNEQFF TGTGCCAGCAGCTCAGCTAGCGGGAATGAGCAGTTCTTC TRBJ2-1 TRBD2 TRBV11-3 few 13
CASSPQTSGSYEQYF TGTGCCAGCAGTCCTCAGACTAGCGGTTCCTACGAGCAGTACTTC TRBJ2-7 TRBD2 TRBV27 . 15
CAISEPGTTGSF TGTGCCATCAGTGAGCCCGGGACAACGGGGAGTTTC TRBJ2-7 . TRBV10-3 few 12
CASSLDSYSGNTIYF TGCGCCAGCAGCTTAGACAGTTACTCTGGAAACACCATATATTTT TRBJ1-3 . TRBV5-1 few 15
CASSLYPGDTQYF TGTGCCAGCAGTCTGTATCCCGGAGATACGCAGTATTTT TRBJ2-3 . TRBV12-3/TRBV12-4 . 13
CASSDNRAYEQYF TGTGCCAGCAGTGATAACAGAGCCTACGAGCAGTACTTC TRBJ2-7 . TRBV6-1 . 13
CASSLGTGSPNGYTF TGTGCCAGCAGCTTAGGGACAGGGTCCCCAAATGGCTACACCTTC TRBJ1-2 TRBD1 TRBV7-6 . 15
CASSFQGWTGELFF TGTGCCAGCAGCTTCCAGGGGTGGACCGGGGAGCTGTTTTTT TRBJ2-2 . TRBV7-3 . 14
CSVSVGDTYGYTF TGCAGCGTTTCAGTGGGGGACACCTATGGCTACACCTTC TRBJ1-2 . TRBV29-1 . 13
CASSLELSSYEQYF TGTGCCAGCAGCTTAGAGCTGAGCTCCTACGAGCAGTACTTC TRBJ2-7 . TRBV13 . 14
CASSQPPGHSNTEAFF TGCGCCAGCAGCCAGCCTCCGGGACATTCAAACACTGAAGCTTTCTTT TRBJ1-1 . TRBV4-1 . 16
CATSRLGDSYEQYF TGTGCCACCAGCAGGTTGGGAGACTCCTACGAGCAGTACTTC TRBJ2-7 . TRBV15 . 14
CASRDRDRALSPLHF TGTGCCAGCAGAGACCGGGACAGGGCTCTCTCACCCCTCCACTTT TRBJ1-6 TRBD1 TRBV4-2 . 15
CASSLAGGAGANVLTF TGCGCCAGCAGCTTGGCGGGAGGTGCTGGGGCCAACGTCCTGACTTTC TRBJ2-6 TRBD2 TRBV5-1 . 16
CASSERPPEADEQFF TGTGCCAGCAGTGAGCGTCCTCCTGAGGCGGATGAGCAGTTCTTC TRBJ2-1 . TRBV2 . 15
CASSSTSTDTQYF TGTGCCAGCAGCTCGACTAGCACAGATACGCAGTATTTT TRBJ2-3 . TRBV11-3 few 13
CASSLGADYGYTF TGTGCCAGCAGTTTAGGGGCTGACTATGGCTACACCTTC TRBJ1-2 . TRBV27 . 13
CAWSSQGSEAFF TGTGCCTGGAGTTCACAGGGGTCTGAAGCTTTCTTT TRBJ1-1 TRBD1 TRBV30 . 12
CSVQGTADYEQYF TGCAGCGTTCAGGGGACCGCAGACTACGAGCAGTACTTC TRBJ2-7 . TRBV29-1 . 13
CASSGQGDQPQHF TGTGCCAGCAGCGGACAGGGGGATCAGCCCCAGCATTTT TRBJ1-5 TRBD1 TRBV9 . 13